The clone carrying this T cell receptor (beta chain) has only a few counts. Its specificity is not known. Germline V gene data show CDR1 as SGHRS and CDR2 as YFSETQ. V was clipped by 2 bases and J by 6 bases, with 15 bases between them. This CDR3 spans 15 amino acids. The sample comes from a study of cytomegalovirus exposure and HLA in healthy donors. Study-wide results and limits: Previously analyzed data showed that most TCR beta V segments were productive at a frequency of about 90% or about 30%.

The PCR used 60 Vbeta and 13 Jbeta primers. Using immunoSEQ multiplex PCR, the repertoire was profiled, and TCRdb retains in-frame clones only, with some absent. The sample includes 65,000 to 100,000 clones, 75% of them seen just once. The source of this sequence is a man aged 35-49 years in good health and CMV-seronegative. Sequenced sample: PBMCs. The V gene is TRBV5-1, the J gene TRBJ2-1; perhaps TRBD2 as D (5 bases). The CDR3 DNA follows: TGCGCCAGCAGCTTACGGGGAGAGGCCTTCAATGAGCAGTTCTTC. This gives the protein CASSLRGEAFNEQFF.